This TCR beta chain originates from a study of cytomegalovirus exposure and HLA in healthy donors. Unrecorded immune exposure was likely among donors, who were nominally healthy when sampled. Both 60 Vbeta primers and 13 Jbeta primers went into the PCR. Profiling relied on immunoSEQ multiplex PCR, and the TCRdb table lists in-frame clones only, not all of them. The sample includes fewer than 200,000 clones, around 82% of them seen just once. Study observations and caveats: Later on, an analysis showed TCR association rates differing by HLA locus, with DRB1 the most and HLA-C the fewest. The classifier reportedly diagnosed cytomegalovirus status with high specificity and sensitivity.

This clone was seen a few times. Its matching antigen is unknown. Looked up from germline, CDR1 is LGHNA and CDR2 is YNFKEQ. This CDR3 region has 16 residues. Trimming removed 0 bases at V and 5 bases at J, with 16 bases between. Sequencing was carried out using PBMCs. This chain connects TRBV4-2 to TRBJ1-2; D possibly corresponds to TRBD1 (5 bases). This TCR came from a man aged 40-49 years in good health and CMV-seropositive. The CDR3 DNA reads as TGTGCCAGCAGCCAAGATGAGGGACTTCTGACTTATGGCTACACCTTC. The encoded protein is CASSQDEGLLTYGYTF.